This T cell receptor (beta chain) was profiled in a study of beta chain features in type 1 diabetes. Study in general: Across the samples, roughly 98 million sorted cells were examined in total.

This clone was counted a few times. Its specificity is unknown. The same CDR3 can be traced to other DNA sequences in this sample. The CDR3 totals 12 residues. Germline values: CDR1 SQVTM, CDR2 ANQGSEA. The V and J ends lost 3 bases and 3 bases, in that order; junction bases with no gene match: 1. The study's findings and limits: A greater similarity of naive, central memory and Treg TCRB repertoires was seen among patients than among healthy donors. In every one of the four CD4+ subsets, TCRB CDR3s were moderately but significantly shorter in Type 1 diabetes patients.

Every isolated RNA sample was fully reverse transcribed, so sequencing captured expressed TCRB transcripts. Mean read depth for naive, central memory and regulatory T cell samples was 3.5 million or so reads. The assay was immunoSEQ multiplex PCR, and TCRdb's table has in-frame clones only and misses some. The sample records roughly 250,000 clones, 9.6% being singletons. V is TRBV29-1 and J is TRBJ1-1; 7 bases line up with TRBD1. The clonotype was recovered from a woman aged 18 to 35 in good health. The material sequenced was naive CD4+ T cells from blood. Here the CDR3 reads CSVDRGDTEAFF. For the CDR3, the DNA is TGCAGCGTTGACAGGGGGGACACTGAAGCTTTCTTT.